Sequencing of this TCR beta chain was carried out in a study of T cells after yellow fever vaccination. The V end lost 4 bases, the J end lost 0 bases, and 17 bases lay between the germline ends. From germline, CDR1 is MDHEN and CDR2 SYDVKM. This CDR3 is built from 17 residues. TCRdb re-derived calls from the 5' RACE reads in MiXCR, one entry per CDR3 protein. The profile shows under 500,000 distinct CDR3 sequences, around 20% of them singletons. The sample consisted of PBMCs, taken before the yellow fever booster vaccination. The receptor comes from a young man who received the YFV17D yellow fever vaccine. The V and J genes are TRBV28 and TRBJ2-3, with a weak D call TRBD2 (7 bases). CDR3 coding DNA: TGTGCCAGCAGTTCCCCCTCACGGGGGGCCAGCACAGATACGCAGTATTTT. This translates into CASSSPSRGASTDTQYF.